These 25 T cell receptor beta chains share one sample of origin, sequenced in a study of identical twins. TCRdb called the 5' RACE reads again in MiXCR, with one record for every CDR3 protein. This table holds 450,000 to 650,000 distinct CDR3 sequences, 12% to 15% found once. This same sample was also part of a study on yellow fever vaccine responses in identical twins.

What was sequenced was CD4+ T cells sorted from blood. The receptors here all came from a woman younger than 30 in good health.

The chain combines TRBV4-2 with TRBJ1-3, with D possibly being TRBD1 (5 bases). CDR1 is LGHNA and CDR2 is YNFKEQ in the germline V gene. The CDR3 runs 17 residues. Trimming removed 4 bases from V and 4 bases from J, with 20 bases in between. The CDR3 coding sequence is TGTGCCAGCAGCCGAGGGTTCCAGGGATCGGGGGGAAACACCATATATTTT. It encodes CASSRGFQGSGGNTIYF.

The J gene is TRBJ2-7, the V gene TRBV6-1; weak D call: TRBD2 (6 bases). The CDR3 has 14 amino acids. Germline-derived CDR1 and CDR2 are MNHNS and SASEGT. The ends were cut back, 7 bases at V and 1 base at J, with 14 bases in the middle. CDR3 residues: CASNGGTQSYEQYF. The DNA of the CDR3 is TGTGCCAGCAATGGAGGGACGCAATCCTACGAGCAGTACTTC.

This clonotype was seen a few times. The J gene is TRBJ1-1, the V gene TRBV15, with D perhaps matching TRBD1 (6 bases). CDR1 is LNHNV and CDR2 is YYDKDF in the germline V gene (reference sequence). V lost 5 bases and J lost 0, with 10 bases in between. CDR3 length equals 14 residues. The CDR3 reads CATSAGDMNTEAFF. The DNA of the CDR3 is TGTGCCACCAGCGCAGGGGACATGAACACTGAAGCTTTCTTT.

This clonotype was seen a handful of times. The chain recombines TRBV10-3 with TRBJ2-7; D might be TRBD2 (5 bases). The V and J ends lost 2 bases and 0 bases respectively, with 5 bases between them. Germline CDR1 reads ENHRY; CDR2 reads SYGVKD. The CDR3 is made up of 13 amino acids. This chain's CDR3 is CAISEGSSYEQYV. The CDR3 region has the DNA TGTGCCATCAGTGAGGGGAGCTCCTACGAGCAGTACGTC.

The CDR3: CASSLSQGGEKLFF. CDR3 in DNA: TGTGCCAGCAGTTTATCCCAGGGTGGGGAAAAACTGTTTTTT. The V gene is TRBV12-3 or TRBV12-4, the J gene TRBJ1-4; possible D gene TRBD1, 5 bases. This CDR3 has 14 residues. V was shortened by 2 bases and J by 8 bases, with 12 bases between the two germline ends.

This sequence joins TRBV10-3 and TRBJ2-1, with D maybe TRBD2 (5 bases). Germline CDR1 is ENHRY and CDR2 is SYGVKD. The CDR3 covers 12 residues. V dropped 6 bases and J dropped 5 bases, with 8 bases sitting between them. The CDR3 is CAIRGSDNEQFF. The CDR3 DNA is TGTGCCATCAGGGGGAGTGACAATGAGCAGTTCTTC.

This clonotype was detected only a few times. The chain uses TRBV7-3 and TRBJ2-1; D is possibly TRBD2 (7 bases). Germline-derived CDR1 and CDR2 are SGHTA and FQGTGA. Trimming removed 1 base from V and 6 bases from J, with 10 bases in between. The CDR3 runs to 14 residues. The CDR3 bases are TGTGCCAGCAGCTTAAAGGGGGGGAGCAATGAGCAGTTCTTC. Residues: CASSLKGGSNEQFF.

The V gene is TRBV24-1, the J gene TRBJ2-1, with 9 bases that match TRBD1. V lost 2 bases and J lost 5; bases outside the gene matches: 6. This CDR3 is built from 16 residues. Germline V CDR1 and CDR2: KGHDR, SFDVKD. The CDR3 region has the DNA TGTGCCACCAGTGATTCTGGGACAGGGAGCCACAATGAGCAGTTCTTC. Translated, it gives CATSDSGTGSHNEQFF.

The chain employs TRBV6-5 and TRBJ1-1, with D uncertain. The germline V gene has CDR1 MNHEY and CDR2 SVGAGI. This CDR3 has 15 amino acids. V lost 6 bases and J 5 bases, leaving 19 bases between the germline ends. In DNA, the CDR3 is TGTGCCAGCAGCCCAACGGACCGATCGGTTACTGAAGCTTTCTTT. It yields the protein CASSPTDRSVTEAFF.

The sample holds many counts of this clonotype. This chain connects TRBV7-7 to TRBJ2-2; D possibly corresponds to TRBD2 (5 bases). CDR1 SSHAT and CDR2 FNYEAQ come from the germline V gene (reference sequence). The CDR3 runs to 13 residues. Trimming took 4 bases from V and 7 from J, leaving 10 bases between them. The CDR3 nucleotides are TGTGCCAGCAGCTCCATAGGGAGCGGGGAGCTGTTTTTT. Translation gives CASSSIGSGELFF. Complete variable domain (other parts from reference TRBV7-7 and TRBJ2-2): GAGVSQSPRYKVTKRGQDVTLRCDPISSHATLYWYQQALGQGPEFLTYFNYEAQPDKSGLPSDRFSAERPEGSISTLTIQRTEQRDSAMYRCASSSIGSGELFFGEGSRLTVL.

This clonotype has only a few counts. CDR3 sequence reads: CSTRGAYNEQFF. For the CDR3, the DNA is TGCAGCACAAGGGGAGCTTACAATGAGCAGTTCTTC. The chain links TRBV29-1 to TRBJ2-1; D might be TRBD1 or TRBD2, each matching 5 bases. The V gene's germline CDR1 is SQVTM and CDR2 ANQGSEA. This CDR3 has 12 residues. The germline V and J ends were trimmed by 8 bases and 4 bases, with 12 bases remaining between them.

The chain has TRBV28 and TRBJ2-5, with TRBD1 matching 8 bases. The J segment lost 2 bases and the V segment lost 4 bases, leaving 6 bases of the junction unmatched. This CDR3 has 15 residues. Per germline, CDR1 MDHEN and CDR2 SYDVKM. This chain's CDR3 is CASSWGQAEQETQYF. DNA of the CDR3: TGTGCCAGCAGTTGGGGACAGGCGGAACAAGAGACCCAGTACTTC.

DNA of the CDR3: TGTGCCAGCAGCTTGAGGGCAGGGAGAGACACCGGGGAGCTGTTTTTT. The encoded protein is CASSLRAGRDTGELFF. This chain connects TRBV5-6 to TRBJ2-2; perhaps D is TRBD1 or TRBD2 (5 bases each). Germline V gene data show CDR1 as SGHDT and CDR2 as YYEEEE. The CDR3 is made up of 16 amino acids. V lost 1 base and J 3 bases, leaving 13 bases between the germline ends.

In this sample, this clonotype turned up many times. Germline is not matched at one junction end, which may reflect a read error. The rearrangement joins TRBV5-1 to TRBJ2-7, with no clear D. The CDR3 runs 11 residues. CDR1 is SGHRS and CDR2 is YFSETQ in the germline V gene. DNA of the CDR3: TGCGCCAGCAGGTTGGGGTCCGAGCAGTACTTC. Translated, it gives CASRLGSEQYF.

The chain uses TRBV25-1 and TRBJ2-1, with 8 positions matching TRBD2. CDR1 is MGHDK and CDR2 is SYGVNS in the germline V gene. V dropped 7 bases and J dropped 2; count of bases not matched to a gene: 4. CDR3 size: 14 residues. The CDR3 region has the DNA TGTGCCAGCATTGATAGCGGGACCTACAATGAGCAGTTCTTC. Its translation is CASIDSGTYNEQFF.

V and J are TRBV9 and TRBJ1-1, with D unclear. The V end was cut by 1 base, the J end by 0 bases, with 13 bases between. Germline loops: CDR1 SGDLS, CDR2 YYNGEE. The CDR3 has 16 residues. In nucleotides, the CDR3 is TGTGCCAGCAGCGTACTCCAGGATAGCATGAACACTGAAGCTTTCTTT. It translates to CASSVLQDSMNTEAFF.

J is TRBJ2-7 and V is TRBV3-1, with 9 bases fitting TRBD2. The CDR3 has 16 amino acids. V trimming: 4 bases; J trimming: 1 base; junction bases outside the gene matches: 8. Germline V gene sequence: CDR1 LGHDT, CDR2 YNNKEL (reference sequence). In nucleotides, the CDR3 is TGTGCCAGCAGCCGAACATGGACTAGCGTATCCTACGAGCAGTACTTC. Amino acids: CASSRTWTSVSYEQYF.

This clonotype showed up just a few times. The V call is TRBV12-3 or TRBV12-4, the J call TRBJ1-2; no clear D. The CDR3 length is 13 residues. The V end lost 3 bases, the J end lost 4 bases, and 9 bases lay between the germline ends. CDR3 nucleotides: TGTGCCAGCAGTTTGGACGTGGCCTATGGCTACACCTTC. This encodes CASSLDVAYGYTF.

This clonotype was picked up a small number of times. CDR3 in amino acids: CATSGGPGYSGNEQFF. CDR3 nucleotides: TGTGCCACCAGCGGGGGGCCGGGATACTCAGGCAATGAGCAGTTCTTC. The chain couples TRBV15 to TRBJ2-1, with D possibly being TRBD1 or TRBD2 (6 bases each). This CDR3 has 16 residues. Trimming took 5 bases from V and 6 from J, leaving 20 bases between them. In germline, CDR1 is LNHNV, CDR2 YYDKDF (reference sequence).

This clonotype is a singleton in its sample. The chain recombines TRBV28 with TRBJ2-1, with 10 bases lining up with TRBD1. Per germline, CDR1 MDHEN and CDR2 SYDVKM. V lost 3 bases, J lost 8 bases, and 13 bases stayed unmatched. The CDR3 spans 17 residues. CDR3 residues: CASSFSMGDRGVHEQFF. The CDR3 bases are TGTGCCAGCAGTTTTAGTATGGGGGACAGGGGTGTCCATGAGCAGTTCTTC.

This clonotype was counted only a few times. The chain carries TRBV15 and TRBJ1-1, with D possibly TRBD1 on 5 matching bases. V was clipped by 0 bases and J by 1 base, with 12 bases between them. CDR1 and CDR2 (germline): LNHNV, YYDKDF (reference sequence). The CDR3 covers 16 residues. In DNA form, the CDR3 reads TGTGCCACCAGCAGAGAGTATGGGGCTACGAACACTGAAGCTTTCTTT. Translated: CATSREYGATNTEAFF.

This clonotype was recorded a few times. The gene calls are TRBV2 and TRBJ2-3; 7 bases map to TRBD1. This CDR3 is 13 amino acids long. Germline assignment: CDR1 SNHLY and CDR2 FYNNEI. With 7 bases clipped from V and 6 bases from J, the junction kept 7 bases outside the gene matches. The DNA for the CDR3 is TGTGCCAGCAACGGACAGGCGCTGGATACGCAGTATTTT. Residues: CASNGQALDTQYF.

The J gene is TRBJ2-3, the V gene TRBV20-1, with a possible D match to TRBD1 (5 bases). This CDR3 spans 15 amino acids. Deletions cut 5 bases from V and 0 bases from J, with 15 bases between. The germline CDR1 and CDR2 sequences are DFQATT and SNEGSKA (reference sequence). DNA for the CDR3: TGCAGTGCTCCACATTTGGGGCCTAGCACAGATACGCAGTATTTT. Its protein is CSAPHLGPSTDTQYF.

V is TRBV11-1 and J is TRBJ2-6, with 8 bases fitting TRBD1. From germline, CDR1 is SGHAT and CDR2 FQDESV (reference sequence). The CDR3 has 18 residues. Losses at the gene ends were 5 bases for V and 0 bases for J; bases not matched to a gene: 9. The CDR3 loop is CASSATQGAFSGANVLTF. CDR3 in DNA: TGTGCCAGCAGCGCCACTCAGGGGGCGTTCTCTGGGGCCAACGTCCTGACTTTC. The full variable domain, in which reference TRBV11-1 and TRBJ2-6 provide the parts outside the CDR3, is EAEVAQSPRYKITEKSQAVAFWCDPISGHATLYWYRQILGQGPELLVQFQDESVVDDSQLPKDRFSAERLKGVDSTLKIQPAELGDSAMYLCASSATQGAFSGANVLTFGAGSRLTVL.

This rearrangement joins TRBV12-5 to TRBJ2-2; 8 positions match TRBD2. After removal of 7 bases from V and 4 bases from J, the junction contained 8 bases not matched to a gene. In germline, CDR1 is LGHNT, CDR2 FRNRAP. CDR3 length: 15 residues. The DNA for the CDR3 is TGTGCTAGTGCCAAAACGGGGACTAGCACCGGGGAGCTGTTTTTT. Translation gives CASAKTGTSTGELFF.